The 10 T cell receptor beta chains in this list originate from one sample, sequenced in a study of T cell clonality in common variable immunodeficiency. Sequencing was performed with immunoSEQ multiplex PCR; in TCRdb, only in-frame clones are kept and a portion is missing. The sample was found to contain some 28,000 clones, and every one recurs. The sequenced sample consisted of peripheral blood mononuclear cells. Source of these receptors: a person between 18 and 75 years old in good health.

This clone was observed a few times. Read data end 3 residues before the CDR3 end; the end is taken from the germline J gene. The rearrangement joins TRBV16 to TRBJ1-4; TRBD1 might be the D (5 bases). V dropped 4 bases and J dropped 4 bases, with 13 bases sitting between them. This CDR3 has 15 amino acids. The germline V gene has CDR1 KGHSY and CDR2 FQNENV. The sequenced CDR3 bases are TGTGCCAGCAGCCCGGAACGGAGGGGTAATGAAAAA. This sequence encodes CASSPERRGNEK. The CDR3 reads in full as CASSPERRGNEKLFF. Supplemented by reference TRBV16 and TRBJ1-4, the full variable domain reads GEEVAQTPKHLVRGEGQKAKLYCAPIKGHSYVFWYQQVLKNEFKFLISFQNENVFDETGMPKERFSAKCLPNSPCSLEIQATKLEDSAVYFCASSPERRGNEKLFFGSGTQLSVL.

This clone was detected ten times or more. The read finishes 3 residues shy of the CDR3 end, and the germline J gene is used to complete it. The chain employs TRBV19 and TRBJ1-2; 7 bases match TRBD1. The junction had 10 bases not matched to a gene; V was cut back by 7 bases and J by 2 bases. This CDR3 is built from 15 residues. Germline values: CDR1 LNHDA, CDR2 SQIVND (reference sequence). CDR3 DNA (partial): TGTGCCAGTACCGGGACCCTAGGGGGCAACTATGGC. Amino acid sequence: CASTGTLGGNYG. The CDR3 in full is CASTGTLGGNYGYTF.

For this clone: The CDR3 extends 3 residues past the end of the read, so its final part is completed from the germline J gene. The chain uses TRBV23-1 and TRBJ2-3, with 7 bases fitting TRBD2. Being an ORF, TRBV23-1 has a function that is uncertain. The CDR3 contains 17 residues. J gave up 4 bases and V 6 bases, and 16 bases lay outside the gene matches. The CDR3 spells CASSWDGGSNPADTQYF. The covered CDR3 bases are TGCGCCAGCAGCTGGGACGGGGGGAGTAATCCCGCAGATACG.

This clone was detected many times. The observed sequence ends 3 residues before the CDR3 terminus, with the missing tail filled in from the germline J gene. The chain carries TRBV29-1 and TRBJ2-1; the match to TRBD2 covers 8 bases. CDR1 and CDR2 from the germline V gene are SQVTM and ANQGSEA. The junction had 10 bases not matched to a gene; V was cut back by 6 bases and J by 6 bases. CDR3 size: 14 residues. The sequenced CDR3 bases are TGCAGCGTGATTCGGGGGGGGGCCTTCAATGAG. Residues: CSVIRGGAFNE. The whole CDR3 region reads CSVIRGGAFNEQFF.

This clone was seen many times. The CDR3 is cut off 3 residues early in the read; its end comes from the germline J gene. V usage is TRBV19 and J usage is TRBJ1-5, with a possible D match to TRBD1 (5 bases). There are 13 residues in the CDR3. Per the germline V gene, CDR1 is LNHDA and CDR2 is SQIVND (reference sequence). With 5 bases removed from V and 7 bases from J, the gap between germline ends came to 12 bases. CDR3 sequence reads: CASSFSGPQPQHF. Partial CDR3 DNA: TGTGCCAGTAGTTTTTCAGGGCCCCAGCCC.

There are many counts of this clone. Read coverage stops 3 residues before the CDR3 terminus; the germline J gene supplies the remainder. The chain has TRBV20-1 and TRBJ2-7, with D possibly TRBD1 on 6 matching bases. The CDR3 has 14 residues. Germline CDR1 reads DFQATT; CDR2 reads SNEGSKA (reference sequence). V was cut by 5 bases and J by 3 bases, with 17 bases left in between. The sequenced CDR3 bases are TGCAGTGCTTCTGAAAGGGGGATTGGCTACGAG. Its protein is CSASERGIGYE. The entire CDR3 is CSASERGIGYEQYF.

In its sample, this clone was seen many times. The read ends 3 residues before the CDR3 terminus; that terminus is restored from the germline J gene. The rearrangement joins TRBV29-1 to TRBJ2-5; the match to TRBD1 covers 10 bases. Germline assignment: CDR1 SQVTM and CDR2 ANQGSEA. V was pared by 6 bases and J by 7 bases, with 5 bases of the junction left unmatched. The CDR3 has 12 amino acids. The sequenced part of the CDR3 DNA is TGCAGCGTGACAGGGGGCAAGGGGACC. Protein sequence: CSVTGGKGT. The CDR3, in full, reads CSVTGGKGTQYF.

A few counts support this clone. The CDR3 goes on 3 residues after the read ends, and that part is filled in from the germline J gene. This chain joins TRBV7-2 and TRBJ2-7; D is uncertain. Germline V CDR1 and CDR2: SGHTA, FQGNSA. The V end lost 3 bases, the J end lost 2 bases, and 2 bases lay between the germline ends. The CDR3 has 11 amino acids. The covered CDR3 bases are TGTGCCAGCAGCTTTACCTACGAG. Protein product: CASSFTYE. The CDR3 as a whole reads CASSFTYEQYF.

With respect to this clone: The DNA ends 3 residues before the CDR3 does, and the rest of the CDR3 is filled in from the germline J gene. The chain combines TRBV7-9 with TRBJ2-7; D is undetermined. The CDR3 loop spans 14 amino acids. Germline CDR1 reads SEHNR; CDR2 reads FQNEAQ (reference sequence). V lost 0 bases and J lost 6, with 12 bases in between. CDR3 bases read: TGTGCCAGCAGCTTAGCGGTTCGATCGGGCGAG. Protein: CASSLAVRSGE. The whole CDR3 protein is CASSLAVRSGEQYF.

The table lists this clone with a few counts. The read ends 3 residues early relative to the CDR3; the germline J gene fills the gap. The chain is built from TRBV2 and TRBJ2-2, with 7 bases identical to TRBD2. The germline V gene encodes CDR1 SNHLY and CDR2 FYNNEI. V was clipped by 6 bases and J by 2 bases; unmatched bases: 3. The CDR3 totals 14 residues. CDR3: CASRGGSNTGELFF. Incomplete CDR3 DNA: TGTGCCAGCAGGGGGGGGAGCAACACCGGGGAG.